What follows are 2 T cell receptor beta chains derived from one specimen sequenced in a study of cytomegalovirus exposure and HLA in healthy donors. Researchers ran the PCR with 60 Vbeta and 13 Jbeta primers. The table came from immunoSEQ multiplex PCR; TCRdb's copy has only in-frame clones and leaves some out. This sample yields fewer than 200,000 clones, of which 70% to 80% are seen a single time; 0.6% to 0.95% belongs to the top ten. The specimen sequenced was PBMCs. The source is a female donor in good health and CMV-seronegative.

There are a few counts of this clone. The CDR3: CSVEDLRLSNQPQHF. In DNA form, the CDR3 reads TGCAGCGTTGAAGATCTGCGCTTAAGCAATCAGCCCCAGCATTTT. V and J are TRBV29-1 and TRBJ1-5; D remains ambiguous. The ends were cut back, 0 bases at V and 1 base at J, with 10 bases in the middle. In germline, CDR1 is SQVTM, CDR2 ANQGSEA. The CDR3 totals 15 residues.

This sequence joins TRBV28 and TRBJ1-4; a possible D gene is TRBD1 (6 bases). Per the germline V gene, CDR1 is MDHEN and CDR2 is SYDVKM. With 4 bases removed from V and 13 bases from J, the gap between germline ends came to 19 bases. The CDR3 contains 14 residues. The CDR3 sequence is CASSSGGGRELLFF. CDR3 bases: TGTGCCAGCAGTTCCGGGGGGGGGCGCGAGCTACTGTTTTTT.